Below, one TCR beta chain is given with its context. The clone's antigen remains unknown. A much bigger clone sits one base away, suggesting this may be a read error. The lymph node samples were taken from the axillary draining lymph nodes of breast cancer patients. The junction shows trimming of 1 base on V and 6 bases on J, plus 16 bases between the germline ends. From a lookup of the germline V gene (reference sequence), CDR1 and CDR2 are LGHDT and YNNKEL. The CDR3, cysteine through phenylalanine, is 15 amino acids long. Of the read, only the CDR3 DNA is kept; its 45 bases are in frame from base 1. This entry belongs to a study of breast tumors, draining lymph nodes, adjacent tissues (dated by TCRdb to 2016 to 2017). Broadly, across the study: In breast cancer patients, the study compared the TCR beta repertoires of tumor, adjacent nontumor tissue and axillary lymph nodes. In human breast cancer, the study set out to evaluate how tumor, surrounding tissue and draining lymph node repertoires relate to one another and whether T cells may move between these sites.

The instrument was an Illumina HiSeq 2000. TCR beta chain libraries were generated by multiplex PCR amplification. The amplified TCR beta chain products were analyzed by high-throughput sequencing. TCRdb took the public reads, trimmed them with fastp at Q25, ran MiXCR for clone calling and kept in-frame beta chains. A single entry per CDR3 protein holds the most common genes and DNA from its merged rows. For this sample the table gives some 150,000 distinct CDR3 sequences, of which approximately 20% were detected only once. The top ten clones comprise roughly 2.7% of the sample. Overall results and qualifications from the work: Tumor T-cell repertoires showed less diversity than lymph node repertoires and more diversity than nontumor tissue repertoires, and tumor T-cell repertoires showed preferential V and J gene usage. The conclusion that tumor T cells originate in lymph nodes was presented as consistent with a hypothesis rather than as directly demonstrated. Tumor and nontumor tissue repertoires were found to be significantly more similar in luminal-like than in basal-like breast cancer. The data were considered consistent with the idea that most tumor T cells come from the lymph node and then expand in tumor tissue.

Sample: axillary lymph node tissue. The TCR originated in a female donor with breast cancer. Some clones in this sample may be carry-over from other donors' samples. The V gene is TRBV3-1 and the J gene is TRBJ2-7; the D gene lacks a confident call. Here the CDR3 is given as CASSQGPDPNCEQYF. The sequenced DNA is TGTGCCAGCAGCCAAGGACCAGACCCTAATTGCGAGCAGTACTTC.